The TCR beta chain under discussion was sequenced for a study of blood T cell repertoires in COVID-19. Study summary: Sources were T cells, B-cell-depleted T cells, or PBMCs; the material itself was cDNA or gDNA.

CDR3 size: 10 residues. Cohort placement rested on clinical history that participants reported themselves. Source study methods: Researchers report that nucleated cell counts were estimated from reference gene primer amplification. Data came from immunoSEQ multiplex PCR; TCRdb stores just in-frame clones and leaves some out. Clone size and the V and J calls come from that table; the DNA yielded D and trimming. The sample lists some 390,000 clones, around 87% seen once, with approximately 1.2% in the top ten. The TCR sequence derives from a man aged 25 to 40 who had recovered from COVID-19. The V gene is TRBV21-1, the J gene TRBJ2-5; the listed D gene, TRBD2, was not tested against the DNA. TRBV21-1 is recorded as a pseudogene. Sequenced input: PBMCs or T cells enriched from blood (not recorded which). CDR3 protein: CASSNSTTYF. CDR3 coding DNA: TGTGCCAGCAGCAACTCCACTACATACTTC.